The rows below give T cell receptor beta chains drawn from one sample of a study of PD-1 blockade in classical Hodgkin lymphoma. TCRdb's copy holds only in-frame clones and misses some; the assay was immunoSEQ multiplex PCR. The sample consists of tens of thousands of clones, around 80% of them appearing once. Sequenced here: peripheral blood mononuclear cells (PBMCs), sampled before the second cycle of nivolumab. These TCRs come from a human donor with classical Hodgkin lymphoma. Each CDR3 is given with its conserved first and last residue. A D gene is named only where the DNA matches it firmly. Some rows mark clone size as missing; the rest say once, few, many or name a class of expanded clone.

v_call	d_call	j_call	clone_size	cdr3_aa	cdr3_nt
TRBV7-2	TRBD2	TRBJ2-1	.	CASSLASGVYNEQFF	TGTGCCAGCAGCTTAGCTAGCGGGGTGTACAATGAGCAGTTCTTC
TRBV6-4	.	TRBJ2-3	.	CASSDATDTQYF	TGTGCCAGCAGTGACGCTACGGATACGCAGTATTTT
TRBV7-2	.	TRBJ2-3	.	CASSFDGLADTQYF	TGTGCCAGCAGCTTCGATGGACTCGCGGATACGCAGTATTTT
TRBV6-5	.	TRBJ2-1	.	CASSYVGGWEQFF	TGTGCCAGCAGTTACGTGGGGGGTTGGGAGCAGTTCTTC
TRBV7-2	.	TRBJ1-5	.	CASSLGTQGWGNQPQHF	TGTGCCAGCAGCTTAGGCACTCAGGGATGGGGCAATCAGCCCCAGCATTTT
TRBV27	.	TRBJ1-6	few	CASSSGLYNSPLHF	TGTGCCAGCAGTTCGGGACTCTATAATTCACCCCTCCACTTT
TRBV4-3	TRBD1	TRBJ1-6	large	CASSHRTGRPLHF	TGCGCCAGCAGCCATCGGACAGGGAGGCCCCTCCACTTT
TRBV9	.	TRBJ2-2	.	CASSVGGDTGELFF	TGTGCCAGCAGCGTAGGGGGGGACACCGGGGAGCTGTTTTTT
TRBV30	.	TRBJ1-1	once	CALRAGNTEAFF	TGTGCCCTGAGGGCTGGGAACACTGAAGCTTTCTTT
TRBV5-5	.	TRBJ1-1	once	CASSLRTVQNTEAFF	TGTGCCAGCAGCTTGCGGACAGTGCAGAACACTGAAGCTTTCTTT
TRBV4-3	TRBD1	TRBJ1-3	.	CASSQDRSYSGNTIYF	TGCGCCAGCAGCCAGGACAGGAGCTACTCTGGAAACACCATATATTTT
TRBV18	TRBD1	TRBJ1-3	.	CASSSTGGHSGNTIYF	TGTGCCAGCTCTTCGACAGGGGGCCACTCTGGAAACACCATATATTTT
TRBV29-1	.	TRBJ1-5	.	CSVPGPGDQPQHF	TGCAGCGTTCCGGGACCCGGCGACCAGCCCCAGCATTTT
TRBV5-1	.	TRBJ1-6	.	CASSVDSPRNSPLHF	TGCGCCAGCAGCGTGGACTCCCCCAGAAATTCACCCCTCCACTTT
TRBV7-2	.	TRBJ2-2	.	CASTPAPGRRNGELFF	TGTGCCAGCACCCCAGCTCCGGGACGCCGGAACGGGGAGCTGTTTTTT
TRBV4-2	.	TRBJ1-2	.	CASSQSLSEGYTF	TGTGCCAGCAGCCAATCTCTCAGTGAGGGCTACACCTTC
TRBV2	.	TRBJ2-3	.	CASSPPQGGTDTQYF	TGTGCCAGCAGTCCCCCTCAGGGTGGCACAGATACGCAGTATTTT
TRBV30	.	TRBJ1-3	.	CAWSGKQGSGNTIYF	TGTGCCTGGAGTGGTAAACAGGGTTCTGGAAACACCATATATTTT
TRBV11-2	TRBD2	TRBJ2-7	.	CASSYLTSGGPFSSYEQYF	TGTGCCAGCAGCTACTTAACTAGCGGGGGGCCCTTCAGCTCCTACGAGCAGTACTTC
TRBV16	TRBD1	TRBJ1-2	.	CASSPSGGGYGYTF	TGTGCCAGCAGCCCATCAGGGGGCGGCTATGGCTACACCTTC